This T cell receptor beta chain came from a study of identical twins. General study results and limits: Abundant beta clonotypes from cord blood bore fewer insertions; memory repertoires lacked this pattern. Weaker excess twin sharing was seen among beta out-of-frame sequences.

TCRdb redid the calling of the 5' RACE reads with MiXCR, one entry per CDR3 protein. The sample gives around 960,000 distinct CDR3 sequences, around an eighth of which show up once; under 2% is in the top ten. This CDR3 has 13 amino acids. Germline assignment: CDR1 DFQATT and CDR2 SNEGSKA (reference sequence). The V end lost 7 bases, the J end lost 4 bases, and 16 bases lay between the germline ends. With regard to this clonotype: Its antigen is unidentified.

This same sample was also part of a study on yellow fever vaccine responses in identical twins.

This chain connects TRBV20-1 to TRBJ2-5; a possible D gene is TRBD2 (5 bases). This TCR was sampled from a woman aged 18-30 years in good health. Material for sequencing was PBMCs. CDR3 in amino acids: CSVRVPGSETQYF. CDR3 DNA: TGCAGTGTGCGGGTACCTGGCTCAGAGACCCAGTACTTC.